The clone carrying this T cell receptor (beta chain) was found many times. Its antigen is unidentified. This entry belongs to a study of identical twins. The cDNA had a unique molecular identifier and a template-switch universal primer site. Each CDR3 protein gets one entry after TCRdb re-called the 5' RACE reads with MiXCR. The table records 1.5 million to 2 million distinct CDR3 sequences, around a third of them present only once. Study-level points and caveats: Because invariant MAIT and iNKT cells could be present, zero-insertion analyses could be partly confounded.

Material for sequencing was cord blood. This TCR was sampled from a newborn girl in good health.

This CDR3 is CASRGANEKLFF. As DNA, the CDR3 is TGTGCCAGCAGAGGGGCTAATGAAAAACTGTTTTTT. The rearrangement links TRBV25-1 to TRBJ1-4, with D maybe TRBD1 (5 bases). Trimming pared 6 bases from V and 3 bases from J, leaving 5 bases between. The CDR3 sequence is 12 residues long. The germline V gene has CDR1 MGHDK and CDR2 SYGVNS.